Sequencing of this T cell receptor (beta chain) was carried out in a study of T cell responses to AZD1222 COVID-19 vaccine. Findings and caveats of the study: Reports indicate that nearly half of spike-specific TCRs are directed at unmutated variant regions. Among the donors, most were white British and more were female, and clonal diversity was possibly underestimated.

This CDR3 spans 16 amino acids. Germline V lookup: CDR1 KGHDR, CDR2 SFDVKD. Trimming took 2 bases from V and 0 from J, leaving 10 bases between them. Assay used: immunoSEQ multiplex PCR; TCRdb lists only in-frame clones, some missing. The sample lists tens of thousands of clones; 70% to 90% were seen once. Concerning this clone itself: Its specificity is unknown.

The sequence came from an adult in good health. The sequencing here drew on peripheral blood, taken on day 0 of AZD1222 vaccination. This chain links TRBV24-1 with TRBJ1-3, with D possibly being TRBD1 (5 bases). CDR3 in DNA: TGTGCCACCAGTGATTCACAGGCCTACTCTGGAAACACCATATATTTT. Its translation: CATSDSQAYSGNTIYF.